This TCR beta chain is from a study of T cell responses to AZD1222 COVID-19 vaccine. General observations from the study: Donors were largely white British and mainly female; clonal diversity was possibly underestimated. At 160-218 and 743-854, vaccine-associated CD4 TCRs were dominant, and they spanned spike. Regions left unmutated in variants are reportedly the target of nearly half of spike-specific TCRs.

TCRdb keeps only in-frame clones here, not all; method: immunoSEQ multiplex PCR. The sample shows around 190,000 clones, around 90% of them seen only once. Pooling of second doses given at about 4 or about 12 weeks was done. As to this clone: The antigen remains undetermined.

The receptor was isolated from an adult who received the AZD1222 COVID-19 vaccine. The source was peripheral blood, collected 28 days after the second AZD1222 dose.

In nucleotides, the CDR3 is TGTGCCAGCAGACCCTCGGGAGGGATTAACCAGCCCCAGCATTTT. Translated: CASRPSGGINQPQHF. This chain joins TRBV3-1 (or the pseudogene TRBV3-2) and TRBJ1-5; D not resolved. Trimming took off 6 bases at V and 7 bases at J, with 19 bases between the two ends. Germline CDR1 LGHDT, CDR2 YNNKEL (reference sequence). This CDR3 is built from 15 residues.